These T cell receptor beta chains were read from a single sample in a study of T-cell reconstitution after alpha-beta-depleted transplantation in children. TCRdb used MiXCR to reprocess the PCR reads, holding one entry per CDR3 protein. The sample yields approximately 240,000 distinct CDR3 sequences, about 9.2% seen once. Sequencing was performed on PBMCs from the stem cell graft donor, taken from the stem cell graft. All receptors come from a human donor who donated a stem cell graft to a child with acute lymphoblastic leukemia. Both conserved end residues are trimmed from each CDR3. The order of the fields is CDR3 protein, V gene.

CDR3aa: SASQAGYYNEQF
v_gene: TRBV20-1

CDR3aa: SAKPGLAGDEQF
v_gene: TRBV20-1

CDR3aa: SVDFGTGGQF
v_gene: TRBV29-1

CDR3aa: ASSPTVLIANTGELF
v_gene: TRBV10-2

CDR3aa: ASSFRVNTGELF
v_gene: TRBV27

CDR3aa: ASSLGGYYGYT
v_gene: TRBV7-2

CDR3aa: ASSTGQGNSPLH
v_gene: TRBV6-2/TRBV6-3

CDR3aa: ASSLAVGGAGGELF
v_gene: TRBV5-1

CDR3aa: ASKGSTNEKLF
v_gene: TRBV6-1

CDR3aa: ASSLEFFTEAF
v_gene: TRBV5-1

CDR3aa: AISESPGLETQY
v_gene: TRBV10-3

CDR3aa: ASSKAQCTDTQY
v_gene: TRBV21-1

CDR3aa: ASSQGRHQPQH
v_gene: TRBV12-3/TRBV12-4

CDR3aa: ASSLPPRVRRGEETQY
v_gene: TRBV11-2

CDR3aa: ITDLNTEAF
v_gene: TRBV20-1

CDR3aa: ASSFNKLRDTQY
v_gene: TRBV12-3/TRBV12-4

CDR3aa: ASSQASQGRGYT
v_gene: TRBV4-3

CDR3aa: ASTLDRTGPQH
v_gene: TRBV2

CDR3aa: ASSYSGRDSQAYEQY
v_gene: TRBV6-5

CDR3aa: SARDGMFYGYT
v_gene: TRBV20-1

CDR3aa: ASSSDFEAF
v_gene: TRBV5-1

CDR3aa: ASSYRDRAYEQY
v_gene: TRBV5-5

CDR3aa: ASSPPPAGGFYSPLH
v_gene: TRBV27

CDR3aa: ASSYRQSSYEQY
v_gene: TRBV6-5

CDR3aa: ASSLSPGQGGSRPYGYT
v_gene: TRBV27

CDR3aa: ASSSRDLRNTEAF
v_gene: TRBV12-3/TRBV12-4

CDR3aa: ASNPGAGNQPQH
v_gene: TRBV12-3/TRBV12-4

CDR3aa: ASSQDSGDYEQF
v_gene: TRBV4-3

CDR3aa: ASSFDRGQGSPH
v_gene: TRBV11-2

CDR3aa: ASSFRVGQPNEKLF
v_gene: TRBV7-9

CDR3aa: ASSLDYRLTYGYT
v_gene: TRBV5-6